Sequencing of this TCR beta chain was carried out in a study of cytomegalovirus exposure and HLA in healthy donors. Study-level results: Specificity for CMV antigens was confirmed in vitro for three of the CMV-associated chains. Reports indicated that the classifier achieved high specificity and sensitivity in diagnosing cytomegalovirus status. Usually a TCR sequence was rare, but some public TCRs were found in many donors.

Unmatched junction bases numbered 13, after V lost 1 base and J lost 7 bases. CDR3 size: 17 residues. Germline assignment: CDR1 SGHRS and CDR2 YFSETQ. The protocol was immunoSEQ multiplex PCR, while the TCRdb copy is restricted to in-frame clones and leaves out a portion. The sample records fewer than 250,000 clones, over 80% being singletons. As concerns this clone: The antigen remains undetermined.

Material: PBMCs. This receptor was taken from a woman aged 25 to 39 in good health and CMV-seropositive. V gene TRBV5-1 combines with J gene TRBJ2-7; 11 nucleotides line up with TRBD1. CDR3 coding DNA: TGCGCCAGCAGCTTGATTATTGGGACAGGGGGTCCGCGAGAGCAGTACTTC. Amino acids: CASSLIIGTGGPREQYF. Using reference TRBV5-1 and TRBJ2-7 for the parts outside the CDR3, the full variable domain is KAGVTQTPRYLIKTRGQQVTLSCSPISGHRSVSWYQQTPGQGLQFLFEYFSETQRNKGNFPGRFSGRQFSNSRSEMNVSTLELGDSALYLCASSLIIGTGGPREQYFGPGTRLTVT.